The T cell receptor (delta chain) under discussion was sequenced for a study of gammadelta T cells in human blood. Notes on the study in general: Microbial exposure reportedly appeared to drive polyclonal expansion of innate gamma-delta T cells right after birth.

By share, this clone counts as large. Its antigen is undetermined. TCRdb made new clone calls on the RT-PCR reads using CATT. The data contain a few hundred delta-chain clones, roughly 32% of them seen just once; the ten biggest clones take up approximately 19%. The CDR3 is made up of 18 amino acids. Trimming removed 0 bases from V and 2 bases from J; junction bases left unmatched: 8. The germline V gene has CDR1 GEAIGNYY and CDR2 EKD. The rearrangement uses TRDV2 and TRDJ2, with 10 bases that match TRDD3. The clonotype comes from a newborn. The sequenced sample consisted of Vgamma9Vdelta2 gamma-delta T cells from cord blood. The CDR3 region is CACDTEGGGYVLTAQLFF. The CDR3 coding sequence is TGTGCCTGTGACACCGAGGGCGGGGGATACGTGTTGACAGCACAACTCTTCTTT.